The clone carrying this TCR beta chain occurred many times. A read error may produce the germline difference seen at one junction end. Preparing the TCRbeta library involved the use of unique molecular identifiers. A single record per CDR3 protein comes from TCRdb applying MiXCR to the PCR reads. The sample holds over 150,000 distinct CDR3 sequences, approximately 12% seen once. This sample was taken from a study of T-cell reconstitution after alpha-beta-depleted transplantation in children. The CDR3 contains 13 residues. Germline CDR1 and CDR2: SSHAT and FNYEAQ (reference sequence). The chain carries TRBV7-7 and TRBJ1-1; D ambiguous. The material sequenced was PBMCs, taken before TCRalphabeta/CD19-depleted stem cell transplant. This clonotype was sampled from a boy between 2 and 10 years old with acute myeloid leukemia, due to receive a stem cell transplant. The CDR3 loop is CASSLDVDGEAFF. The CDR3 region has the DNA TGTGCTAGCAGCTTAGACGTAGATGGTGAAGCTTTCTTT.